This T cell receptor (beta chain) was documented in a study of cytomegalovirus exposure and HLA in healthy donors. This clone showed up just once. CDR1 LGHNA and CDR2 YSLEER come from the germline V gene. This CDR3 comprises 17 residues. Losses at the gene ends were 1 base for V and 8 bases for J; bases not matched to a gene: 14. Both 60 Vbeta primers and 13 Jbeta primers went into the PCR. TCRdb's copy holds only in-frame clones and misses some; the assay was immunoSEQ multiplex PCR. Of under 80,000 clones listed, more than 70% are singletons. Sequenced sample: PBMCs. This rearrangement joins TRBV4-3 to TRBJ2-1; 7 bases are a match to TRBD2. The clonotype originates from a woman in her 30s in good health and CMV-seronegative. For the CDR3, the DNA is TGCGCCAGCAGCCAAGTATCGGTCGCTAGCGGACGGGATGAGCAGTTCTTC. It specifies CASSQVSVASGRDEQFF.